Given below is one TCR beta chain in context. Its target is unknown. Individuals selected for sequencing had exhibited CD8+CD57+ cell expansion on flow cytometry. No therapy had been given to the patients at the time of blood sampling. This sample is part of a study of CD8+CD57+ T cells in acquired aplastic anemia. Study background: When averaged, DNA from sorted CD4+ and CD8+ cells came to 2.5 to 3.5 ug.

Notes on the study in general: The study identified twenty-nine CD8+ CDR3 sequences shared by patients and controls.

The V gene's germline CDR1 is DFQATT and CDR2 SNEGSKA (reference sequence). The CDR3 is 18 residues long. V dropped 5 bases and J dropped 4 bases, with 28 bases sitting between them. Genomic DNA, serving as template, underwent TCR beta VDJ and CDR3 profiling. TCRdb passed the reads through MiXCR, listing each CDR3 protein once. The sample records over 150,000 distinct CDR3 sequences, around 75% being singletons. This sequence was found in a human donor with aplastic anemia. Sequenced sample: sorted CD4+, CD8+, or CD8+CD57+ T cells (not recorded which) from PBMCs. The J gene is TRBJ2-3, the V gene TRBV20-1, with D possibly TRBD2 on 5 matching bases. The CDR3 sequence: CSAQPEVRATAGADTQYF. The CDR3 DNA sequence: TGCAGTGCTCAGCCCGAGGTGAGGGCCACCGCCGGGGCAGATACGCAGTATTTT.